Detailed here is one T cell receptor (beta chain). The data were taken from a study of early T cells in non-severe SARS-CoV-2 infection. TCRdb ran MiXCR on the 5' RACE reads and lists one entry per CDR3 protein. The sample contains about 44,000 distinct CDR3 sequences, about 6.5% of which appear only once. This CDR3 spans 13 amino acids. V was shortened by 4 bases and J by 5 bases, with 11 bases between the two germline ends. Germline V gene data show CDR1 as MNHEY and CDR2 as SMNVEV (reference sequence). The sample in question was whole blood, obtained at baseline. The clonotype was recovered from an adult who was a healthcare worker with PCR-confirmed SARS-CoV-2 infection or an uninfected control (not recorded which). The chain employs TRBV27 and TRBJ1-1; D call uncertain. This CDR3 reads CASSSIGRTEAFF. Here the CDR3 DNA reads TGTGCCAGCAGTTCCATCGGAAGGACTGAAGCTTTCTTT.